These 15 T cell receptor beta chains came from one sample sequenced in a study of T cells in Graves' hyperthyroidism and ophthalmopathy. RNA transcripts yielded amplified TCR beta CDR3 regions. During a first-round RT-PCR of the TCR CDR3, the HTBI primer set was used. One entry per CDR3 protein, called by TCRdb with MiXCR from the multiplex PCR reads. The sample includes hundreds of thousands of distinct CDR3 sequences, nearly 45% of them seen just once. Sequenced material: peripheral blood or thyroid tissue (not recorded which). These receptors originate from an adult man with Graves' disease, either hyperthyroidism or ophthalmopathy (not recorded which).

Turning to this clonotype: One end of the junction is discordant with germline, which a read error may explain. The chain joins TRBV19 to TRBJ1-2; D is unresolved. This CDR3 has 11 residues. Germline V gene lookup returns CDR1 LNHDA and CDR2 SQIVND (reference sequence). In nucleotides, the CDR3 is TGTGCCAGTAGTATACGGGCAGCCGTCGACTTC. Amino acids: CASSIRAAVDF.

This clonotype was recorded a few times. The chain employs TRBV20-1 and TRBJ1-1; the D gene is possibly TRBD1 (5 bases). CDR3 length equals 13 residues. V lost 3 bases to trimming and J lost 0 bases, with 8 bases between them. CDR1 DFQATT and CDR2 SNEGSKA come from the germline V gene (reference sequence). CDR3 sequence reads: CSASGRVNTEAFF. The CDR3 bases are TGCAGTGCTAGCGGCAGGGTGAACACTGAAGCTTTCTTT.

This chain joins TRBV7-9 and TRBJ1-2; D not certain. The germline CDR1 and CDR2 sequences are SEHNR and FQNEAQ (reference sequence). Trimming left V 6 bases short and J 0 bases short, with 11 bases between. CDR3 length equals 14 residues. CDR3 in amino acids: CASSLQISNYGYTF. CDR3 coding DNA: TGTGCCAGCAGTTTACAGATTTCTAACTATGGCTACACCTTC.

The rearrangement joins TRBV29-1 to TRBJ2-5; the match to TRBD2 covers 7 bases. J lost 3 bases, V lost 8 bases, and 6 bases had no gene match. Germline CDR1 SQVTM, CDR2 ANQGSEA. This CDR3 spans 12 amino acids. CDR3 residues: CSPPGLKETQYF. Written as DNA, the CDR3 is TGCAGCCCACCGGGACTAAAAGAGACCCAGTACTTC.

Details on this clonotype: Since a much larger clone is just one base distant, this may be a read error. The chain uses TRBV7-9 and TRBJ1-1, with TRBD1 identical over 8 bases. Germline-derived CDR1 and CDR2 are SEHNR and FQNEAQ (reference sequence). CDR3 length equals 12 residues. V shed 10 bases, J shed 3 bases, and the junction held 4 bases outside the gene matches. The CDR3 region has the DNA TGTGCCACCCAGACAGGGGACACTGAAGCTTTCTTT. It encodes CATQTGDTEAFF.

This sequence joins TRBV25-1 and TRBJ1-4, with no clear D. The CDR3 is 12 residues long. V was cut by 6 bases and J by 6 bases, with 8 bases left in between. Germline-derived CDR1 and CDR2 are MGHDK and SYGVNS. As DNA, the CDR3 is TGTGCCAGCAGCCAAGCTTATGAAAAACTGTTTTTT. Amino acid sequence: CASSQAYEKLFF.

This clonotype was observed a few times. J is TRBJ1-1 and V is TRBV6-5; 8 bases match TRBD1. The V segment lost 7 bases and the J segment 8 bases; nucleotides outside the gene matches: 9. CDR1 is MNHEY, CDR2 SVGAGI, per germline. The CDR3 spans 13 residues. The CDR3 DNA reads as TGTGCCAGCAAACCAAGACAGGGGACCGAAGCTTTCTTT. It yields the protein CASKPRQGTEAFF.

The chain has TRBV21-1 and TRBJ2-7; TRBD1 is taken as the D call from the table, unchecked against the DNA. TRBV21-1 constitutes a pseudogene. The length of the CDR3 is 15 residues. CDR3 region: CASSSRDPISYEQYF. Here the CDR3 DNA reads TGTGCCAGCAGCAGCCGGGACCCTATCTCCTACGAGCAGTACTTC.

This sequence joins TRBV2 and TRBJ2-2; 14 bases fit TRBD2. The ends lost 7 bases at V and 6 bases at J; junction bases unmatched: 13. The CDR3 runs 18 residues. Germline V gene lookup returns CDR1 SNHLY and CDR2 FYNNEI. The CDR3 loop reads CASKIPGLAGAGAGELFF. CDR3 in DNA: TGTGCCAGCAAGATACCGGGACTAGCGGGGGCCGGTGCCGGGGAGCTGTTTTTT.

This clonotype was seen repeatedly, ten times or more. The chain employs TRBV12-3 or TRBV12-4 and TRBJ1-4, with a possible D match to TRBD1 (5 bases). The V gene lost 6 bases and the J gene lost 7 bases, with 15 bases spanning the gap. This CDR3 spans 14 amino acids. CDR3 nucleotide sequence: TGTGCCAGCAGGCGAGCAGGGTTCCGTGAAAAACTGTTTTTT. It codes for CASRRAGFREKLFF.

The rearrangement uses TRBV5-1 and TRBJ2-7, with D uncertain. The V end was cut by 0 bases, the J end by 2 bases, with 6 bases between. Germline assignment: CDR1 SGHRS and CDR2 YFSETQ. The length of the CDR3 is 13 residues. For the CDR3, the DNA is TGCGCCAGCAGCTTGGCACAGACCTACGAGCAGTACTTC. Its translation: CASSLAQTYEQYF.

This clonotype was seen repeatedly, ten times or more. The chain carries TRBV15 and TRBJ2-5, with 9 bases identical to TRBD2. V lost 1 base to trimming and J lost 5 bases; unmatched junction nucleotides: 8. This CDR3 region has 16 residues. The germline CDR1 and CDR2 sequences are LNHNV and YYDKDF (reference sequence). CDR3 loop: CATSRGKLAGEETQYF. Written as DNA, the CDR3 is TGTGCCACCAGCAGAGGAAAACTAGCGGGCGAGGAGACCCAGTACTTC.

The J gene is TRBJ2-5, the V gene TRBV24-1, with 7 nucleotides matching TRBD2. Germline assignment: CDR1 KGHDR and CDR2 SFDVKD. This CDR3 is 14 amino acids long. V shed 11 bases, J shed 4 bases, and the junction held 12 bases outside the gene matches. The CDR3 is CASGTSTGGETQYF. The CDR3 region has the DNA TGTGCCAGCGGCACTAGCACGGGGGGAGAGACCCAGTACTTC.

CDR3 nucleotide sequence: TGTGCCAGCACCTCGGGGGGGGCGGAAACTGAAGCTTTCTTT. Translating it yields CASTSGGAETEAFF. The gene calls are TRBV7-9 and TRBJ1-1; D is perhaps TRBD1 (6 bases). The V end lost 7 bases, the J end lost 5 bases, and 17 bases lay between the germline ends. The CDR3 totals 14 residues. CDR1 is SEHNR, CDR2 FQNEAQ, per germline (reference sequence).

The chain joins TRBV7-6 to TRBJ1-6; D call uncertain. Trimming removed 3 bases from V and 14 bases from J, with 5 bases in between. The CDR3 totals 10 residues. Germline CDR1 and CDR2: SGHVS and FNYEAQ. CDR3 nucleotides: TGTGCCAGCAGCTTTCGGACCCTCCACTTT. This gives the protein CASSFRTLHF.